The 22 T cell receptor beta chains presented below share a single source sample, sequenced in a study of glioma-infiltrating T cells. TCR alpha and beta CDR3 regions were amplified from RNA using iRepertoire nested multiplex PCR. TCRdb reanalysed the multiplex PCR reads using MiXCR and keeps one entry per CDR3 protein. The sample lists a few hundred thousand distinct CDR3 sequences, 35% to 45% occurring once. Sequenced sample: glioma tissue, nonneoplastic brain tissue, or PBMCs (not recorded which). These receptors were collected from a human donor with low-grade glioma or glioblastoma, undergoing nonglioma brain surgery, or in good health (not recorded which).

This clonotype occurred a few times. The genes are TRBV6-1 and TRBJ2-1; D is perhaps TRBD2 (5 bases). Between the trimmed V and J ends, which lost 5 bases and 9 bases, there was a span of 14 bases. CDR1 MNHNS and CDR2 SASEGT come from the germline V gene. The CDR3 is 13 residues long. In DNA form, the CDR3 reads TGTGCCAGCAGTTTCGGACTCCGCAGTGAGCAGTTCTTC. Protein product: CASSFGLRSEQFF.

The chain carries TRBV6-5 and TRBJ2-1; 8 nucleotides match TRBD2. J was trimmed by 9 bases and V by 7 bases; bases with no gene match: 17. Germline values: CDR1 MNHEY, CDR2 SVGAGI. The CDR3 extends over 16 amino acids. CDR3 sequence: CASTNGGAGGLSEQFF. In DNA form, the CDR3 reads TGTGCCAGCACCAATGGTGGCGCGGGAGGCCTCAGTGAGCAGTTCTTC.

This chain connects TRBV7-9 to TRBJ2-5; tentative D call: TRBD1 (6 bases). CDR1 SEHNR and CDR2 FQNEAQ come from the germline V gene (reference sequence). This CDR3 is built from 16 residues. Between the trimmed V and J ends, which lost 4 bases and 0 bases, there was a span of 15 bases. DNA of the CDR3: TGTGCCAGCAGCTCCCCCGGGACAATCGACCAAGAGACCCAGTACTTC. Its protein is CASSSPGTIDQETQYF.

In its sample, this clonotype was seen many times. The V gene is TRBV4-3, the J gene TRBJ2-3; 12 nucleotides align to TRBD2. The CDR3 length is 19 residues. From germline, CDR1 is LGHNA and CDR2 YSLEER. Trimming cost V 3 bases and J 2 bases; bases outside gene matches: 12. The CDR3 sequence: CASSQLRVLAGGPTDTQYF. CDR3 in DNA: TGCGCCAGCAGCCAGCTCCGGGTCCTAGCGGGAGGGCCCACAGATACGCAGTATTTT.

This rearrangement joins TRBV24-1 to TRBJ2-3; perhaps D is TRBD1 or TRBD2 (5 bases each). The CDR3 loop spans 14 amino acids. V lost 9 bases, J lost 0 bases, and 12 bases lay in between. Per germline, CDR1 KGHDR and CDR2 SFDVKD. The CDR3: CATGADTSTDTQYF. The DNA of the CDR3 is TGTGCCACCGGAGCGGACACCAGCACAGATACGCAGTATTTT.

As regards this clonotype: An end of the junction differs from the germline gene, which may be a read error. The chain combines TRBV28 with TRBJ1-1, with D unresolved. The CDR3 is 14 amino acids. CDR1 MDHEN and CDR2 SYDVKM come from the germline V gene. The CDR3 loop reads CASIQVRLNTKAFF. CDR3 nucleotides: TGTGCCAGCATCCAGGTGAGGCTCAACACTAAAGCTTTCTTT.

For this clonotype: A single base separates this from a much larger clone, so it may be a read error. CDR3 protein: CASSTREGLRGNEQFF. The CDR3 coding sequence is TGTGCCAGCAGCACCCGAGAAGGGTTGAGGGGCAATGAGCAGTTCTTC. J is TRBJ2-1 and V is TRBV6-2 or TRBV6-3; D assignment may be TRBD1 or TRBD2 (5 bases each). V was shortened by 6 bases and J by 6 bases, with 21 bases between the two germline ends. Germline assignment: CDR1 MNHEY and CDR2 SVGEGT. The CDR3 is 16 amino acids.

This chain links TRBV12-3 or TRBV12-4 with TRBJ2-7; 8 nucleotides agree with TRBD2. CDR3 length equals 15 residues. J lost 2 bases, V lost 1 base, and 4 bases had no gene match. Here the CDR3 DNA reads TGTGCCAGCAGTTTAGAACTAGCGGCCACCTACGAGCAGTACTTC. Protein product: CASSLELAATYEQYF.

The rearrangement joins TRBV6-2 or TRBV6-3 to TRBJ1-1; 11 bases match TRBD1. This CDR3 comprises 16 residues. CDR1 is MNHEY and CDR2 is SVGEGT in the germline V gene. The V and J ends lost 5 bases and 11 bases, in that order; junction bases with no gene match: 16. The CDR3 protein is CASSTLPDRGRVGAFF. The CDR3 nucleotides read TGTGCCAGCAGTACTTTGCCGGACAGGGGGCGAGTGGGTGCTTTCTTT.

Points on this clonotype: One base away lies a much larger clone, so this may be a sequencing read error. The rearrangement uses TRBV6-2 or TRBV6-3 and TRBJ2-2; TRBD2 might be the D (5 bases). The germline V gene has CDR1 MNHEY and CDR2 SVGEGT. CDR3 length equals 15 residues. V lost 7 bases and J 7 bases, leaving 19 bases between the germline ends. The CDR3, as DNA: TGTGCCAGCACCCTCTACGGACTGGAAAACGGGGAGCTGTTTTTT. This sequence encodes CASTLYGLENGELFF.

V gene TRBV7-9 combines with J gene TRBJ1-4, with 9 bases lining up with TRBD1. Trimming cost V 3 bases and J 8 bases; bases outside gene matches: 4. The CDR3 runs to 14 residues. In germline, CDR1 is SEHNR, CDR2 FQNEAQ (reference sequence). CDR3 bases: TGTGCCAGCAGCTTGAGGACAGGGGACGAAAAACTGTTTTTT. Amino acids: CASSLRTGDEKLFF.

The chain is built from TRBV28 and TRBJ2-7; 9 nucleotides align to TRBD2. Trimming at V came to 6 bases and at J to 7 bases, leaving 19 bases not matched to a gene. This CDR3 is 17 amino acids long. Germline CDR1 reads MDHEN; CDR2 reads SYDVKM. CDR3 DNA: TGTGCCAGCAGCTATACCCTAGGGGCTAGCGGGACCGGGGAGCAGTACTTC. Translating gives CASSYTLGASGTGEQYF.

For this clonotype: A much larger clone lies one base from this, so it may be a read error. This chain uses TRBV6-1 with TRBJ1-1; D might be TRBD1 (6 bases). CDR3 size: 15 residues. Germline-derived CDR1 and CDR2 are MNHNS and SASEGT. CDR3 loop: CARSSFTLPTGEAFF. CDR3 DNA: TGTGCCCGCAGTTCTTTCACCCTCCCTACAGGGGAAGCTTTCTTT.

In the case of this clonotype: A clone one base away is much larger, so this may be a read error. The chain recombines TRBV20-1 with TRBJ2-7; tentative D call: TRBD2 (5 bases). The germline gives CDR1 DFQATT, CDR2 SNEGSKA (reference sequence). The CDR3 totals 11 residues. The CDR3 DNA sequence: TGCAGTACTAGATTTGCGGGCGAGCAGTACTTC. It encodes CSTRFAGEQYF.

The chain is built from TRBV12-3 or TRBV12-4 and TRBJ2-3; D is ambiguous. The V end lost 6 bases, the J end lost 9 bases, and 10 bases lay between the germline ends. The CDR3 contains 11 residues. The CDR3 region is CASSPALTQYF. The CDR3 DNA follows: TGTGCCAGCAGCCCCGCCTTGACGCAGTATTTT.

The V gene is TRBV4-1, the J gene TRBJ1-1; D is unclear. V was clipped by 5 bases and J by 2 bases, with 9 bases between them. The germline gives CDR1 MGHRA, CDR2 YSYEKL. The CDR3 runs 13 residues. The CDR3 region is CASSWEQNTEAFF. DNA for the CDR3: TGCGCCAGCAGCTGGGAGCAAAACACTGAAGCTTTCTTT.

There are a few counts of this clonotype. The chain employs TRBV3-1 and TRBJ2-2; the D gene is possibly TRBD1 (6 bases). This CDR3 is 14 amino acids long. V was pared by 0 bases and J by 6 bases, with 8 bases between. Germline CDR1 reads LGHDT; CDR2 reads YNNKEL (reference sequence). DNA of the CDR3: TGTGCCAGCAGCCAAGAATCAGGGGCCGGGGAGCTGTTTTTT. The encoded protein is CASSQESGAGELFF.

This clonotype was detected ten times or more. The rearrangement links TRBV20-1 to TRBJ1-2; 7 nucleotides line up with TRBD1. This CDR3 has 14 amino acids. Germline CDR1 and CDR2: DFQATT and SNEGSKA (reference sequence). V shed 0 bases and J 5 bases; nucleotides not matched to a gene: 6. CDR3 in amino acids: CSARDRTGVYGYTF. Written as DNA, the CDR3 is TGCAGTGCTAGAGATCGCACAGGGGTTTATGGCTACACCTTC.

The V gene is TRBV28, the J gene TRBJ1-5; D not resolved. V lost 2 bases, J lost 0 bases, and 8 bases lay in between. CDR3 length: 15 residues. Germline CDR1 MDHEN, CDR2 SYDVKM. The CDR3 loop reads CASSLPSYSNQPQHF. The CDR3 region has the DNA TGTGCCAGCAGTTTACCGAGTTATAGCAATCAGCCCCAGCATTTT.

Concerning this clonotype: Just one base apart from a much larger clone, this may be a read error. The chain carries TRBV6-4 and TRBJ2-3; 9 bases line up with TRBD2. CDR1 and CDR2 (germline): MRHNA, SNTAGT. The CDR3 covers 15 residues. The CDR3 sequence is CASSEYSGSTDTRYF. The CDR3 DNA reads TGTGCCAGCAGTGAATATAGCGGGAGCACAGATACGCGGTATTTT.

Remarks on this clonotype: The junction departs from germline at one end; a sequencing error may be responsible. The chain is built from TRBV6-2 or TRBV6-3 and TRBJ2-1, with D possibly matching TRBD1 (5 bases). The CDR3 is 13 amino acids. Germline lookup yields CDR1 MNHEY and CDR2 SVGEGT. The CDR3 loop is CASSYQGNNEQSF. The CDR3 nucleotides are TGTGCCAGCAGTTACCAGGGTAATAATGAGCAGTCCTTC.

This chain uses TRBV19 with TRBJ1-1; D is uncertain. In germline, CDR1 is LNHDA, CDR2 SQIVND (reference sequence). This CDR3 is 13 amino acids long. V was pared by 3 bases and J by 5 bases, with 10 bases between. CDR3 residues: CASSMSRMTEAFF. DNA for the CDR3: TGTGCCAGTAGTATGAGTCGGATGACTGAAGCTTTCTTT. The whole variable domain, filled in from reference TRBV19 and TRBJ1-1, reads DGGITQSPKYLFRKEGQNVTLSCEQNLNHDAMYWYRQDPGQGLRLIYYSQIVNDFQKGDIAEGYSVSREKKESFPLTVTSAQKNPTAFYLCASSMSRMTEAFFGQGTRLTVV.